A selection of T cell receptor beta chains follows, all from one sample in a study of blood T cell repertoires in COVID-19. The protocol was immunoSEQ multiplex PCR, while the TCRdb copy is restricted to in-frame clones and leaves out a portion. The sample comprises approximately 300,000 clones, 87% of which are singletons, and approximately 5% rests with the top ten. The sample was PBMCs or T cells enriched from blood (not recorded which). These receptors came from a woman between 25 and 40 years old who had recovered from COVID-19. Both conserved end residues are part of each CDR3. Fields, in order: D gene, V gene, J gene, CDR3 protein. A D gene is named only where the DNA matches it firmly.

.	TRBV19	TRBJ1-4	CASSSQGTTNEKLFF
.	TRBV30	TRBJ1-1	CAWSRQVTEAFF
TRBD1	TRBV27	TRBJ1-1	CASSSRQGVDTEAFF
TRBD1	TRBV6-4	TRBJ2-2	CASSPPKGQKNTGELFF
TRBD1	TRBV11-2	TRBJ2-7	CASSFPGQGFYEQYF
TRBD1	TRBV13	TRBJ2-7	CASSFGQGDYEQYF
.	TRBV6-1	TRBJ1-2	CASSEWGGSYGYTF
TRBD2	TRBV2	TRBJ2-5	CASSEALLTSGGLRETQYF
TRBD2	TRBV29-1	TRBJ2-7	CSVRRGGAYEQYF
TRBD2	TRBV29-1	TRBJ2-5	CSVEIAGGVQTQYF
.	TRBV6-1	TRBJ1-5	CASSEALGGRGSNQPQHF
TRBD2	TRBV6-2/TRBV6-3	TRBJ2-7	CASSYVGTSRQDGEQYF
.	TRBV30	TRBJ2-7	CAWSVWRGRLYEQYF
TRBD1	TRBV3-1/TRBV3-2	TRBJ1-1	CASSQEDRVAFF
.	TRBV5-6	TRBJ1-1	CASSLRARGLYTEAFF
TRBD1	TRBV5-1	TRBJ1-2	CASSFSQGPPFGYTF
TRBD1	TRBV7-2	TRBJ1-6	CASSSPGQGRNSPLHF
TRBD1	TRBV20-1	TRBJ2-1	CSASAPGTGYNEQFF
.	TRBV6-5	TRBJ1-2	CASSYGGGDRGYTF
.	TRBV6-1	TRBJ1-2	CASSDFRGYTF
.	TRBV11-2	TRBJ1-2	CASSSLQVYGYTF
.	TRBV6-2/TRBV6-3	TRBJ1-2	CASSGGTQSGYTF
TRBD1	TRBV19	TRBJ1-4	CASSPRGQGYEKLFF
TRBD2	TRBV7-6	TRBJ2-2	CASSDYVLAGGPGELFF
TRBD1	TRBV7-8	TRBJ1-5	CASSPTGGWEQPQHF
TRBD2	TRBV9	TRBJ2-3	CASSSPPLAGGTDTQYF
.	TRBV30	TRBJ1-2	CAWSVIPGAYGYTF
.	TRBV5-4	TRBJ1-1	CASSLGLNEAFF
.	TRBV30	TRBJ1-1	CAWTQPGPGLSFMNTEAFF
.	TRBV7-2	TRBJ1-1	CASSPEHMNTEAFF
TRBD2	TRBV3-1/TRBV3-2	TRBJ2-1	CASSPFGAGVIGEQFF
.	TRBV6-5	TRBJ2-7	CASSYSRASAYEQYF
TRBD2	TRBV4-1	TRBJ2-5	CASSQRTLAGDYQETQYF